This record looks at one T cell receptor beta chain sequence and its context. Antigen specificity is unknown. These data are taken from a study of blood T cells in healthy people across ages. Study observations and caveats: Observed TCR beta diversity per million T cells went down as age went up. This fall followed a roughly linear course with age.

Peripheral blood samples of around 9.3 milliliters were drawn from each donor. Total RNA amounts of at least 6 micrograms were extracted per sample. Alongside a J-beta primer mix, a sample-barcoded 5' primer served in a second PCR lasting about 7 to 12 cycles. The authors tagged each cDNA molecule using a template-switch adaptor with 12 random nucleotides. TCRdb processed the 5' RACE reads anew with MiXCR; each CDR3 protein has one entry. The table has some 1.4 million distinct CDR3 sequences, roughly 40% seen once; the top ten hold less than 8%. V lost 7 bases and J lost 7, with 14 bases in between. Germline lookup yields CDR1 GTSNPN and CDR2 SVGIG (reference sequence). The CDR3 consists of 13 residues.

The source material was blood. This chain uses TRBV30 with TRBJ1-6; D is uncertain. This sequence originates from a woman aged 18-29 years in good health. The CDR3 region is CASEKGYNSPLHF. CDR3 DNA sequence: TGTGCCTCTGAGAAGGGTTACAATTCACCCCTCCACTTT.